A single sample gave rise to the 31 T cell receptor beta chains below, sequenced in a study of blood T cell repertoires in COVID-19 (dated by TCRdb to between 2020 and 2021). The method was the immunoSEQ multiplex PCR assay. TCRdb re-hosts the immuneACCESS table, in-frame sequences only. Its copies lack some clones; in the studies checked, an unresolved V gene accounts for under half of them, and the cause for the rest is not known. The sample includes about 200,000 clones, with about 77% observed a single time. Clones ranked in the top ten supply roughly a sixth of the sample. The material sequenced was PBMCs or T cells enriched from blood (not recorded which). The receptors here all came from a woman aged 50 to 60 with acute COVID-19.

In nucleotides, the CDR3 is TGCGCCAGCAGCCAAGATAATACGGCGGCCCGAGCCGCTTTCTTT. It translates to CASSQDNTAARAAFF. The chain joins TRBV4-1 to TRBJ1-1; no reliable D call. CDR3 size: 15 residues. V was trimmed by 0 bases and J by 11 bases, leaving 19 bases between them. CDR1 is MGHRA and CDR2 is YSYEKL in the germline V gene.

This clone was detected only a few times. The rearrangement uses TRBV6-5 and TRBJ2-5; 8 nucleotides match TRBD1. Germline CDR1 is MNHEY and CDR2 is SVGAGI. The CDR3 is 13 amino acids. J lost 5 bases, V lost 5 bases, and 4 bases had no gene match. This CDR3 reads CASSQGAWETQYF. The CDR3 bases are TGTGCCAGCAGTCAGGGGGCTTGGGAGACCCAGTACTTC.

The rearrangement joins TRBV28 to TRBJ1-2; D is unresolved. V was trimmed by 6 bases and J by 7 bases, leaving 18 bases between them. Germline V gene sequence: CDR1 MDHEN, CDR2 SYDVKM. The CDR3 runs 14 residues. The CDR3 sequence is CASRTTPLIGGYTF. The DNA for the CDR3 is TGTGCCAGCAGGACAACGCCTCTAATAGGTGGCTACACCTTC.

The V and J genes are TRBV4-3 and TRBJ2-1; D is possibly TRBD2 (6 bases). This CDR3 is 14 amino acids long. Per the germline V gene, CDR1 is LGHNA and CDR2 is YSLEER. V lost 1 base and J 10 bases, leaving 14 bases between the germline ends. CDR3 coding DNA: TGCGCCAGCAGCCAAGCCAAAACGACTAGAGAGCAGTTCTTC. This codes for CASSQAKTTREQFF.

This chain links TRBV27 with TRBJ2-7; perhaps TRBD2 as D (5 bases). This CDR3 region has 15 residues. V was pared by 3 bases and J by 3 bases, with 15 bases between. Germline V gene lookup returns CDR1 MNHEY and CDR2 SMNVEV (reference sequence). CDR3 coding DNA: TGTGCCAGCAGTTTTAAGGCCGATCGGGGCTACGAGCAGTACGTC. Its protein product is CASSFKADRGYEQYV.

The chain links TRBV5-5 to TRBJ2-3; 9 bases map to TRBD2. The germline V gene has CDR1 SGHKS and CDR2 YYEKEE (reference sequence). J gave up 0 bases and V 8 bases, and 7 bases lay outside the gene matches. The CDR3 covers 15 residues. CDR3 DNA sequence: TGTGCCAGTTTGGGGCGGGGGGGTAGCACAGATACGCAGTATTTT. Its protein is CASLGRGGSTDTQYF.

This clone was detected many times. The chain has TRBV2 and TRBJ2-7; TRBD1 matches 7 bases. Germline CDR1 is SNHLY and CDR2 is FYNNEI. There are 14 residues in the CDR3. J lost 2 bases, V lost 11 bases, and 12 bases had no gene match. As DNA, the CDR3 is TGTGCCGTACCTTCTGACAGGGCGGCCTACGAGCAGTACGTC. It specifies CAVPSDRAAYEQYV.

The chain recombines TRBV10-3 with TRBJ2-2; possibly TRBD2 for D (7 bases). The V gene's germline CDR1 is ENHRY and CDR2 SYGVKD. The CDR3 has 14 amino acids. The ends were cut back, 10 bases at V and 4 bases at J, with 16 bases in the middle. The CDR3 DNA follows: TGTGCCACCGCATCGGGGGGCGGCACCGGGGAGCTGTTTTTT. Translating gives CATASGGGTGELFF.

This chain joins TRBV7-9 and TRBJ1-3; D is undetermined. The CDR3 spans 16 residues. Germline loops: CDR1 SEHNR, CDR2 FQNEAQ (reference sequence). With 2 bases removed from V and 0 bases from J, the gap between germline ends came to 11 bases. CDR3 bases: TGTGCCAGCAGCTTATTGGCCCCGAACTCTGGAAACACCATATATTTT. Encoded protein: CASSLLAPNSGNTIYF.

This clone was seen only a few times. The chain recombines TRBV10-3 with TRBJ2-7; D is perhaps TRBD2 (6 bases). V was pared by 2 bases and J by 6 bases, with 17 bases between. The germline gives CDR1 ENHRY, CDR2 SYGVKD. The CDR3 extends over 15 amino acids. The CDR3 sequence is CAISEGSGRSLEQYV. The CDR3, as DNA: TGTGCCATCAGTGAGGGGTCAGGGAGGTCCCTCGAGCAGTACGTC.

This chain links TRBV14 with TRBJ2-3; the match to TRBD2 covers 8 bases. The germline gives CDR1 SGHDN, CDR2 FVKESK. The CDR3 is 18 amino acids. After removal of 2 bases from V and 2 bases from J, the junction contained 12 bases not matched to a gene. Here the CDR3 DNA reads TGTGCCAGCAGCCAAAGAAGAGGATCGCGGGGGGTCACAGATACGCAGTATTTT. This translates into CASSQRRGSRGVTDTQYF.

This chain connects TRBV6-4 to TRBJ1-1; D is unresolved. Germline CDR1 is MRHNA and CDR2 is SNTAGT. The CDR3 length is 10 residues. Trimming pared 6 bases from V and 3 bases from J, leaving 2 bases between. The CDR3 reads CASSYTEAFF. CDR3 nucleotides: TGTGCCAGCAGCTACACTGAAGCTTTCTTT.

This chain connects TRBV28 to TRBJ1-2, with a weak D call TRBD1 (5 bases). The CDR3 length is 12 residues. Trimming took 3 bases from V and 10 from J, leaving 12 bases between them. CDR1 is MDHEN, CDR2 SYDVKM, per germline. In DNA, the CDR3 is TGTGCCAGCAGTTTCTACGGCAGGGCCTACACCTTC. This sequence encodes CASSFYGRAYTF.

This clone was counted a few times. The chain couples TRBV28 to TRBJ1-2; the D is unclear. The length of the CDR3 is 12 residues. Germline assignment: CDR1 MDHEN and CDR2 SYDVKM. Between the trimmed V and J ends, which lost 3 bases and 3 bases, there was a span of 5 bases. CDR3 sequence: CASSLSDYGYTF. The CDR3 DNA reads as TGTGCCAGCAGTTTGTCGGACTATGGCTACACCTTC.

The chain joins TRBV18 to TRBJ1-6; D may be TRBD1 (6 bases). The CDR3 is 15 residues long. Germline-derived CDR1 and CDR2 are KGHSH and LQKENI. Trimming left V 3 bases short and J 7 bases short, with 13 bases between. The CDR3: CASSPEDRGNSPLHF. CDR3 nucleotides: TGTGCCAGCTCACCCGAGGACAGAGGGAATTCACCCCTCCACTTT. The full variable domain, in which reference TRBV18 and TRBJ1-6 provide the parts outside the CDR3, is NAGVMQNPRHLVRRRGQEARLRCSPMKGHSHVYWYRQLPEEGLKFMVYLQKENIIDESGMPKERFSAEFPKEGPSILRIQQVVRGDSAAYFCASSPEDRGNSPLHFGNGTRLTVT.

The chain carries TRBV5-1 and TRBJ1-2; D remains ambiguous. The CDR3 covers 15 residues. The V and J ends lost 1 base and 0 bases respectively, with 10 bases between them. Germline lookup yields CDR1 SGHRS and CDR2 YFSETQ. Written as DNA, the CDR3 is TGCGCCAGCAGCTTGTCTTCCGGGGCTAACTATGGCTACACCTTC. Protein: CASSLSSGANYGYTF.

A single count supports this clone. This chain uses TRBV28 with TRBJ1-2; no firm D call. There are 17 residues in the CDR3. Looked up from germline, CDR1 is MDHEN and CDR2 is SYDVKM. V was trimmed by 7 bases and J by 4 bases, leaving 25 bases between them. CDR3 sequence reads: CASKSFSSAGTVYGYTF. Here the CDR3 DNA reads TGTGCCAGCAAGAGTTTCTCGTCGGCAGGCACAGTCTATGGCTACACCTTC.

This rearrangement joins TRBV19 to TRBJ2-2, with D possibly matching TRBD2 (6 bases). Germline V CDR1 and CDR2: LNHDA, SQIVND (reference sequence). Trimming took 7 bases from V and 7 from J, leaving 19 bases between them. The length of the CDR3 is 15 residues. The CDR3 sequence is CASTPRQGLNGELFF. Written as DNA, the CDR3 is TGTGCCAGTACCCCTCGGCAGGGACTCAACGGGGAGCTGTTTTTT.

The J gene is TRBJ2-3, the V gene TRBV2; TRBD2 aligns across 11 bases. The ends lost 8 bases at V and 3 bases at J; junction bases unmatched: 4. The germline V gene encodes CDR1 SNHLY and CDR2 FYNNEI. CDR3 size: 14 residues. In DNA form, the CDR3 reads TGTGCCAGCCTTAGCGGGGGGGCGACAGATACGCAGTATTTT. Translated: CASLSGGATDTQYF.

The CDR3 spells CASVKKAGWNEKLFF. CDR3 DNA sequence: TGTGCCAGTGTAAAAAAGGCAGGGTGGAATGAAAAACTGTTTTTT. The chain has TRBV19 and TRBJ1-4, with a tentative D call TRBD1 (5 bases). V shed 8 bases and J shed 5 bases, with 18 bases lying between them. Per the germline V gene, CDR1 is LNHDA and CDR2 is SQIVND (reference sequence). The CDR3 is 15 residues long. The full variable domain, rest sourced from reference TRBV19 and TRBJ1-4, is DGGITQSPKYLFRKEGQNVTLSCEQNLNHDAMYWYRQDPGQGLRLIYYSQIVNDFQKGDIAEGYSVSREKKESFPLTVTSAQKNPTAFYLCASVKKAGWNEKLFFGSGTQLSVL.

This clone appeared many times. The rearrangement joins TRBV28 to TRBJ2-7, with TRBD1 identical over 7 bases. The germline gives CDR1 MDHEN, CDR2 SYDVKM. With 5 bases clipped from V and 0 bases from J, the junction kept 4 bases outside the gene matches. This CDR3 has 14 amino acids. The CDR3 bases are TGTGCCAGCAGTGGGGACAGAGACTCCTACGAGCAGTACGTC. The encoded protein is CASSGDRDSYEQYV.

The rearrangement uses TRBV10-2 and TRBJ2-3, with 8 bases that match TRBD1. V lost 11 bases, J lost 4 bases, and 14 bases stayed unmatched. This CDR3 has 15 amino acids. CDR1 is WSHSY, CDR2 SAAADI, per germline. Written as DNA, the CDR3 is TGCGCCGGGGCGTCGGGGACAGGCCACTCAGATACGCAGTATTTT. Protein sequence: CAGASGTGHSDTQYF.

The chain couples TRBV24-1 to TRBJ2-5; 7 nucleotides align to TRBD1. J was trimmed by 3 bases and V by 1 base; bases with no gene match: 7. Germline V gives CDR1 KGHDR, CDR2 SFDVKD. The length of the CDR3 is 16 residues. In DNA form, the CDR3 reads TGTGCCACCAGTGATTTACAAAGGGACAGTAAAGAGACCCAGTACTTC. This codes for CATSDLQRDSKETQYF.

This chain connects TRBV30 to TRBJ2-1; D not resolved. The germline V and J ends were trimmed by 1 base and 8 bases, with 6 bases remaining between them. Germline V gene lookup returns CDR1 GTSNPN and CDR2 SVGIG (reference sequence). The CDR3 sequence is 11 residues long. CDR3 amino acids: CAWSERHEQFF. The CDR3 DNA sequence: TGTGCCTGGAGTGAGCGACATGAGCAGTTCTTC.

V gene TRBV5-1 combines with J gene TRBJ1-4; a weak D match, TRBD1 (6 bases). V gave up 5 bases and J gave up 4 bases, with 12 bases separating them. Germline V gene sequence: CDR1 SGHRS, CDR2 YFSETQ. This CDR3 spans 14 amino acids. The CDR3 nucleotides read TGCGCCAGCAGTTCTCAGGGGAATAATGAAAAACTGTTTTTT. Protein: CASSSQGNNEKLFF.

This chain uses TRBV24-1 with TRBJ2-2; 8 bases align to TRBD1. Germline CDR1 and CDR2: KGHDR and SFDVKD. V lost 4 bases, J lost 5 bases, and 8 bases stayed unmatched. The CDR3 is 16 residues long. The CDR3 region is CATSDPTGARTGELFF. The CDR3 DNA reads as TGTGCCACCAGTGACCCGACAGGGGCCCGTACCGGGGAGCTGTTTTTT.

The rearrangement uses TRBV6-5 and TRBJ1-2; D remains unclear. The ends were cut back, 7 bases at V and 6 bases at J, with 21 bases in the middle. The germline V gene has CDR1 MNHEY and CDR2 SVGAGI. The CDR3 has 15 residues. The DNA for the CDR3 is TGTGCCAGCACCGAATCCCCACGGGCCGGGGATGGCTACACCTTC. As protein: CASTESPRAGDGYTF.

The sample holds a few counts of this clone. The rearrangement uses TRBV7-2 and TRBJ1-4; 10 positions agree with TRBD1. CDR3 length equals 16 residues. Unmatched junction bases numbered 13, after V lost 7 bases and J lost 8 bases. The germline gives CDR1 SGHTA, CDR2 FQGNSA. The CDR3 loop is CASIGGTGVGGEKLFF. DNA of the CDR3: TGTGCCAGCATAGGCGGGACAGGGGTGGGAGGAGAAAAACTGTTTTTT.

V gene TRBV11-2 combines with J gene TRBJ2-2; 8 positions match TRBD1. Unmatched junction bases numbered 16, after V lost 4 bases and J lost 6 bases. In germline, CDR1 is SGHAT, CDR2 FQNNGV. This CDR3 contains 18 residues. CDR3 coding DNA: TGTGCCAGCAGCTCCTTGGTCGCAGGGGGCCTCTCATCCGGGGAGCTGTTTTTT. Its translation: CASSSLVAGGLSSGELFF.

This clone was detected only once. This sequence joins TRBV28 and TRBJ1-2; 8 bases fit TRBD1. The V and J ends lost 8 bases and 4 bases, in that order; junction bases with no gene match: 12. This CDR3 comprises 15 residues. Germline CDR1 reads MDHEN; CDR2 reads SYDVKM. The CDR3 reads CASGTGTRSSYGYTF. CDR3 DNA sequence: TGTGCCAGCGGGACAGGCACACGTAGCTCCTATGGCTACACCTTC.

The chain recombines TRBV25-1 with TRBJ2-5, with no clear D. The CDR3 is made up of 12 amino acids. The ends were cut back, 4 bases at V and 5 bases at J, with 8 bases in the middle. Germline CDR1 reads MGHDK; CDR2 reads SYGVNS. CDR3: CASSAPGETQYF. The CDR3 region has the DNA TGTGCCAGCAGTGCGCCCGGGGAGACCCAGTACTTC.